Below are 23 T cell receptor beta chains sequenced from a single sample in a study of cytomegalovirus exposure and HLA in healthy donors. Generated by immunoSEQ multiplex PCR, the TCRdb table keeps only in-frame clones and is missing some. The sample includes over 200,000 clones, roughly 91% of them seen just once. Sequenced input: PBMCs. These receptors came from a woman aged 30 to 39 in good health and CMV-seronegative.

The rearrangement uses TRBV28 and TRBJ2-7, with unresolved D. The CDR3 extends over 15 amino acids. CDR1 and CDR2 (germline): MDHEN, SYDVKM. V dropped 3 bases and J dropped 7 bases, with 19 bases sitting between them. The CDR3 DNA follows: TGTGCCAGCAGTTTGCTCGGACCCAGTCCTTGGGAGCAGTACTTC. It yields the protein CASSLLGPSPWEQYF.

This clone has just one count. The chain uses TRBV5-1 and TRBJ2-7; 9 positions agree with TRBD1. Losses at the gene ends were 2 bases for V and 4 bases for J; bases not matched to a gene: 7. The length of the CDR3 is 15 residues. The germline V gene encodes CDR1 SGHRS and CDR2 YFSETQ. This chain's CDR3 is CASSLMTGGTYEQYF. The CDR3 DNA is TGCGCCAGCAGCTTAATGACAGGGGGGACTTACGAGCAGTACTTC.

DNA of the CDR3: TGTGCCAGCAGTCAACCCCAGACTAAGGGCTACGAGCAGTACTTC. This codes for CASSQPQTKGYEQYF. The V gene is TRBV27, the J gene TRBJ2-7, with TRBD2 as a possible D gene (5 bases). This CDR3 is 15 amino acids long. Germline CDR1 MNHEY, CDR2 SMNVEV (reference sequence). The V gene lost 5 bases and the J gene lost 3 bases, with 17 bases spanning the gap.

The rearrangement uses TRBV10-2 and TRBJ2-7, with 13 bases lining up with TRBD2. V was clipped by 6 bases and J by 3 bases; unmatched bases: 8. Germline-derived CDR1 and CDR2 are WSHSY and SAAADI. This CDR3 region has 16 residues. CDR3 region: CASRGTSGIPSYEQYF. The CDR3 region has the DNA TGCGCCAGCAGGGGGACTAGCGGGATACCGAGCTACGAGCAGTACTTC.

The V gene is TRBV28, the J gene TRBJ1-2, with 7 bases that match TRBD1. The CDR3 is 14 residues long. Germline V gene data show CDR1 as MDHEN and CDR2 as SYDVKM. V shed 5 bases, J shed 4 bases, and the junction held 7 bases outside the gene matches. CDR3 in amino acids: CASSLIQGSYGYTF. CDR3 nucleotide sequence: TGTGCCAGCAGTCTAATACAGGGGTCCTATGGCTACACCTTC.

This clone was found once. The chain is built from TRBV4-3 and TRBJ2-4; 10 bases are a match to TRBD2. There are 19 residues in the CDR3. Germline CDR1 LGHNA, CDR2 YSLEER. Losses at the gene ends were 0 bases for V and 8 bases for J; bases not matched to a gene: 16. The CDR3 DNA follows: TGCGCCAGCAGCCAAGATGTGGGGTGGGCTAGCGGGAGTTTAGACATTCAGTACTTC. As protein: CASSQDVGWASGSLDIQYF.

This rearrangement joins TRBV27 to TRBJ2-3; 10 bases match TRBD1. V shed 0 bases and J 4 bases; nucleotides not matched to a gene: 13. The CDR3 spans 19 residues. The germline V gene has CDR1 MNHEY and CDR2 SMNVEV (reference sequence). CDR3 coding DNA: TGTGCCAGCAGTTTATCTTATCGGTCCGGGGACAGGGGTCCAGATACGCAGTATTTT. This sequence encodes CASSLSYRSGDRGPDTQYF.

The rearrangement joins TRBV28 to TRBJ1-2, with a tentative D call TRBD1 (6 bases). The CDR3 extends over 15 amino acids. Germline lookup yields CDR1 MDHEN and CDR2 SYDVKM. Trimming took off 3 bases at V and 7 bases at J, with 18 bases between the two ends. Written as DNA, the CDR3 is TGTGCCAGCAGTTTTACAGGGCGTAGGCTGGTTGGCTACACCTTC. Translation: CASSFTGRRLVGYTF.

The chain uses TRBV28 and TRBJ1-2; D ambiguous. The CDR3 loop spans 14 amino acids. CDR1 is MDHEN and CDR2 is SYDVKM in the germline V gene. Trimming removed 5 bases from V and 4 bases from J, with 14 bases in between. CDR3 nucleotide sequence: TGTGCCAGCAGTCTCCCTGGGAGGGTCTATGGCTACACCTTC. Translated, it gives CASSLPGRVYGYTF.

The genes are TRBV10-3 and TRBJ1-1; possible D gene TRBD1, 6 bases. CDR1 is ENHRY, CDR2 SYGVKD, per germline. This CDR3 region has 14 residues. The V gene lost 4 bases and the J gene lost 2 bases, with 11 bases spanning the gap. CDR3 region: CAISGGALNTEAFF. For the CDR3, the DNA is TGTGCCATCAGTGGGGGGGCGCTTAACACTGAAGCTTTCTTT.

The chain employs TRBV10-2 and TRBJ2-3; D is perhaps TRBD1 or TRBD2 (5 bases each). V gave up 8 bases and J gave up 0 bases, with 15 bases separating them. CDR1 and CDR2 (germline): WSHSY, SAAADI. This CDR3 has 15 amino acids. The CDR3 nucleotides read TGCGCCAGCGGGGGAACCAGTGCTAGCACAGATACGCAGTATTTT. Amino acids: CASGGTSASTDTQYF.

The chain couples TRBV29-1 to TRBJ2-7; 10 bases match TRBD2. CDR3 size: 13 residues. Trimming removed 7 bases from V and 12 bases from J; junction bases left unmatched: 15. CDR1 is SQVTM and CDR2 is ANQGSEA in the germline V gene. CDR3 region: CSGPTGLACRPYF. Here the CDR3 DNA reads TGCAGCGGGCCGACGGGACTAGCGTGTCGTCCGTACTTC.

In this sample, this clone turned up once. This chain connects TRBV7-6 to TRBJ1-1; D is unresolved. The CDR3 runs 13 residues. Germline CDR1 is SGHVS and CDR2 is FNYEAQ. Trimming pared 1 base from V and 4 bases from J, leaving 7 bases between. CDR3 DNA: TGTGCCAGCAGCTTAGGGGGTACCACTGAAGCTTTCTTT. Its protein product is CASSLGGTTEAFF.

This clone was picked up one time. The V gene is TRBV6-4, the J gene TRBJ2-2, with a possible D match to TRBD1 (5 bases). Trimming took 5 bases from V and 1 from J, leaving 8 bases between them. The CDR3 contains 14 residues. Germline assignment: CDR1 MRHNA and CDR2 SNTAGT. CDR3 sequence (DNA): TGTGCCAGCAGTCCCCAGGGGAACACCGGGGAGCTGTTTTTT. It codes for CASSPQGNTGELFF.

The J gene is TRBJ2-5, the V gene TRBV18; 7 bases are shared with TRBD2. The CDR3 length is 17 residues. Germline assignment: CDR1 KGHSH and CDR2 LQKENI. V dropped 2 bases and J dropped 1; count of bases not matched to a gene: 10. The CDR3 region is CASSPVRSGRGQETQYF. For the CDR3, the DNA is TGTGCCAGCTCACCAGTCAGGAGTGGGAGGGGCCAAGAGACCCAGTACTTC.

The chain joins TRBV27 to TRBJ1-1; D is unclear. Trimming cost V 0 bases and J 6 bases, with 11 bases left between them. The germline V gene has CDR1 MNHEY and CDR2 SMNVEV (reference sequence). The length of the CDR3 is 14 residues. The CDR3 here is CASSLSGVYAEAFF. CDR3 coding DNA: TGTGCCAGCAGTTTATCTGGGGTATACGCTGAAGCTTTCTTT.

The chain joins TRBV7-8 to TRBJ2-7; D is undetermined. Germline CDR1 reads SGHVS; CDR2 reads FQNEAQ. Between the trimmed V and J ends, which lost 2 bases and 4 bases, there was a span of 6 bases. The CDR3 consists of 12 residues. The CDR3: CASSLTSYEQYF. CDR3 in DNA: TGTGCCAGCAGCTTAACCTCTTACGAGCAGTACTTC.

V and J are TRBV7-2 and TRBJ2-2; D perhaps matches TRBD1 (5 bases). V was trimmed by 1 base and J by 3 bases, leaving 9 bases between them. The CDR3 is made up of 15 amino acids. Per the germline V gene, CDR1 is SGHTA and CDR2 is FQGNSA. CDR3 sequence: CASSLGTRDTGELFF. CDR3 bases: TGTGCCAGCAGCTTAGGGACACGGGACACCGGGGAGCTGTTTTTT.

The chain employs TRBV19 and TRBJ2-7; 13 nucleotides match TRBD2. Germline assignment: CDR1 LNHDA and CDR2 SQIVND (reference sequence). CDR3 length equals 18 residues. J was trimmed by 5 bases and V by 3 bases; bases with no gene match: 13. This CDR3 is CASSINELAGGWTNEQYF. Written as DNA, the CDR3 is TGTGCCAGTAGTATCAACGAACTAGCGGGAGGGTGGACCAACGAGCAGTACTTC.

The gene calls are TRBV4-1 and TRBJ2-1; 15 bases are a match to TRBD2. V gave up 4 bases and J gave up 9 bases; unmatched junction bases: 7. In germline, CDR1 is MGHRA, CDR2 YSYEKL. The CDR3 runs to 16 residues. CDR3 sequence reads: CASSPLGLAGGPEQFF. The CDR3 coding sequence is TGCGCCAGCAGCCCCCTCGGACTAGCGGGAGGGCCTGAGCAGTTCTTC.

The chain couples TRBV10-3 to TRBJ1-1; D remains ambiguous. Trimming shortened V by 8 bases and J by 8 bases, and 15 bases separated the two germline ends. The CDR3 has 12 residues. The germline CDR1 and CDR2 sequences are ENHRY and SYGVKD. This chain's CDR3 is CAIGVGSLEAFF. As DNA, the CDR3 is TGTGCCATCGGAGTAGGCAGCTTAGAAGCTTTCTTT.

The rearrangement uses TRBV11-3 and TRBJ2-1, with unresolved D. CDR1 and CDR2 (germline): SGHNT, YENEEA. V was clipped by 2 bases and J by 9 bases, with 8 bases between them. This CDR3 comprises 12 residues. In nucleotides, the CDR3 is TGTGCCAGCAGCTTAACGGTCCGTGAGCAGTTCTTC. This translates into CASSLTVREQFF.

This chain links TRBV18 with TRBJ2-5; 9 positions match TRBD1. Germline CDR1 reads KGHSH; CDR2 reads LQKENI. This CDR3 comprises 14 residues. V trimming: 8 bases; J trimming: 2 bases; junction bases outside the gene matches: 6. For the CDR3, the DNA is TGTGCCAGCGCGACCGGGACAGGGCAAGAGACCCAGTACTTC. Translation gives CASATGTGQETQYF.